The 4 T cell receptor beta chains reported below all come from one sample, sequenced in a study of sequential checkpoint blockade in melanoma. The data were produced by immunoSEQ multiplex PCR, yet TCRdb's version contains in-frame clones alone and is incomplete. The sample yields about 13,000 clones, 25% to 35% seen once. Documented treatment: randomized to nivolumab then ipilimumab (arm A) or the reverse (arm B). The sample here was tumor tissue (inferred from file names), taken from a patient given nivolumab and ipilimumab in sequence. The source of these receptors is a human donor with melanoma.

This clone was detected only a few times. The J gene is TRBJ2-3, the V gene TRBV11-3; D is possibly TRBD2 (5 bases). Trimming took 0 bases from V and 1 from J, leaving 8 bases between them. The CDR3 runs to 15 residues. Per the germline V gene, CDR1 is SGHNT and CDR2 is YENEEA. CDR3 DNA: TGTGCCAGCAGCTTAGATCGGGGTGGCACAGATACGCAGTATTTT. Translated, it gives CASSLDRGGTDTQYF.

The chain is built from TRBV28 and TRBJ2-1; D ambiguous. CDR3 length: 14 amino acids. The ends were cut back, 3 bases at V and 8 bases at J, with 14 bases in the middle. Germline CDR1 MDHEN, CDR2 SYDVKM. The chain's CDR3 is CASSLDQFRDEQFF. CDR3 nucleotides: TGTGCCAGCAGTTTGGACCAATTTAGGGATGAGCAGTTCTTC.

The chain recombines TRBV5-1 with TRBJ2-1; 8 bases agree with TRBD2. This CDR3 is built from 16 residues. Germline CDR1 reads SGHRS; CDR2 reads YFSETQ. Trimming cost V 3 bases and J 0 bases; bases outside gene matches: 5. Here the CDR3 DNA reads TGCGCCAGCAGCTCCGGGACTAGAGGCTCCTACAATGAGCAGTTCTTC. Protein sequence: CASSSGTRGSYNEQFF.

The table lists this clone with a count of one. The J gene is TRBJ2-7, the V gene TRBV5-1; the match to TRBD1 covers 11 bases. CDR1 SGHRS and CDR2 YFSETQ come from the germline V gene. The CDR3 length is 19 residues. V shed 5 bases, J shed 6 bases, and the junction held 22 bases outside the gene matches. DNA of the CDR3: TGCGCCAGCAGTGGGGATTTTTGGCATACCCGGACAGGGGGCTTCGAGCAGTACTTC. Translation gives CASSGDFWHTRTGGFEQYF.